What follows is one T cell receptor beta chain and its context. Germline V gene data show CDR1 as SGHAT and CDR2 as FQDESV (reference sequence). V gave up 1 base and J gave up 0 bases, with 7 bases separating them. The CDR3 spans 15 residues. This sample is drawn from a study of blood T cell repertoires in COVID-19. Looking at the study overall: COVID-19 samples collected from the United States, Italy and Spain covered acute and convalescent phases. Sample material is recorded as cDNA or gDNA derived from T cells, B-cell-depleted T cells, or PBMCs.

As originally analysed: Estimates of nucleated cell counts were drawn from the amplification of reference gene primers. Sequencing used immunoSEQ multiplex PCR; TCRdb keeps in-frame clones, though not all of them. Clonal size and the V and J genes are those of that table, whereas D and trimming came from the DNA. The table has some 670,000 clones, over 80% seen once. V gene TRBV11-1 combines with J gene TRBJ2-1; D uncertain. Sequencing was done on a sample of peripheral blood. This TCR derives from a woman younger than 30 with acute or convalescent COVID-19. Here the CDR3 DNA reads TGTGCCAGCAGCTTAGGATTCAGCTCCTACAATGAGCAGTTCTTC. Translating gives CASSLGFSSYNEQFF. Combining the CDR3 with reference TRBV11-1 and TRBJ2-1 gives the whole variable domain EAEVAQSPRYKITEKSQAVAFWCDPISGHATLYWYRQILGQGPELLVQFQDESVVDDSQLPKDRFSAERLKGVDSTLKIQPAELGDSAMYLCASSLGFSSYNEQFFGPGTRLTVL.